This TCR beta chain was captured in a study of cytomegalovirus exposure and HLA in healthy donors. Study-wide results and limits: Earlier findings revealed that most TCR beta V segments proved productive either about 90% or about 30% of the time.

Germline-derived CDR1 and CDR2 are MNHNS and SASEGT. V was clipped by 10 bases and J by 7 bases, with 14 bases between them. The CDR3 consists of 13 residues. The PCR was carried out with 60 Vbeta primers and 13 Jbeta primers. Generated by immunoSEQ multiplex PCR, the TCRdb table keeps only in-frame clones and is missing some. This table holds about 140,000 clones, roughly 76% found once. To note about this clone: Its antigen is unknown.

The chain links TRBV6-1 to TRBJ1-6, with D unclear. This clonotype originated in a man younger than 30 in good health and CMV-seronegative. Sequenced sample: PBMCs. CDR3 region: CATCEGSNSPLHF. CDR3 DNA: TGTGCCACCTGTGAGGGCTCCAATTCACCCCTCCACTTT.